This section outlines one TCR beta chain sequence together with its context. This clone showed up just once. Its antigen is unknown. Base qualities are not provided; no much larger clone lies one nucleotide away. Library generation was performed with the immunoSEQ multiplex PCR assay. Imported from immuneACCESS, the table was reduced by TCRdb to in-frame sequences with V and J called. These copies leave out some clones; in studies compared against another copy, an unresolved V gene accounts for under half, and the cause of the remainder is not known. The sample includes tens of thousands of clones, with 85% to 90% observed a single time. The top ten clonotypes cover less than 8.5% of the sample. These data come from a study of T cell changes during pregnancy in multiple sclerosis (dated by TCRdb to about 2019). About the investigation overall: Changes in the T cell repertoire over the course of pregnancy were examined in this study in women with multiple sclerosis.

There are 16 amino acids in the CDR3, from cysteine to phenylalanine inclusive. The retained sequence is limited to the CDR3, 48 bases, with the frame set at the first base. Trimming costs V 3 bases and J 10 bases, and their ends lie 21 bases apart. The CDR1 and CDR2 encoded by the germline V gene are MGHRA and YSYEKL. The sequenced sample was CD8+ T cells from peripheral blood mononuclear cells, obtained before pregnancy. Recombination joined TRBV4-1 with TRBJ1-4; no D gene can be assigned with confidence. This clonotype was sampled from a female donor with multiple sclerosis, enrolled in a pregnancy study. CDR3 reads: CASSQLTGSPSGKLFF. In nucleotide form, the sequence is TGCGCCAGCAGCCAGTTGACCGGGAGTCCTTCGGGAAAACTGTTTTTT.